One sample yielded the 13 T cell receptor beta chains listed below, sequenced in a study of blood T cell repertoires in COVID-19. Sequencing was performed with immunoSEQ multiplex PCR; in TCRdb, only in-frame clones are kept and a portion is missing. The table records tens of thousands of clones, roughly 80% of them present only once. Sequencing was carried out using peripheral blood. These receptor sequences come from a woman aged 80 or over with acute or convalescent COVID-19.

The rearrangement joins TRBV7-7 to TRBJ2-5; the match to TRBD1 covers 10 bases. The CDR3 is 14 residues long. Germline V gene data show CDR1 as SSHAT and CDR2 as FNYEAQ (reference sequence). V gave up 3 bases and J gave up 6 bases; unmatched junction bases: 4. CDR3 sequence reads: CASSLTGGEQTQYF. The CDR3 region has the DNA TGTGCCAGCAGCTTGACAGGGGGCGAACAGACCCAGTACTTC.

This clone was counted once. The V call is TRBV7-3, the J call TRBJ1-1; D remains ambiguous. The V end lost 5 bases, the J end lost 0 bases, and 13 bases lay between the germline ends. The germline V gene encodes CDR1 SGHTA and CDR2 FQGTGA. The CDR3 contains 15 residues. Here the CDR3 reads CASSEHTFMNTEAFF. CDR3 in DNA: TGTGCCAGCAGCGAACACACGTTTATGAACACTGAAGCTTTCTTT.

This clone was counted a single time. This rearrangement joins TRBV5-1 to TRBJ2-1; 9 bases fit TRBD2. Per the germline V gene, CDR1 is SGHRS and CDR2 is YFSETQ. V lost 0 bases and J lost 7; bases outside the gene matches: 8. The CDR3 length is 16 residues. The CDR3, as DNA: TGCGCCAGCAGCTTGGGTAAGCGGGAGGTAGATAATGAGCAGTTCTTC. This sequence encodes CASSLGKREVDNEQFF.

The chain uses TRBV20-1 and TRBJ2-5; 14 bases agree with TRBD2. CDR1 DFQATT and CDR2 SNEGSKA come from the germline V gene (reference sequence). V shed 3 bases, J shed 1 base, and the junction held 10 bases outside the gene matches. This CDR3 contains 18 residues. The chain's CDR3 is CSASISGLAGVPQETQYF. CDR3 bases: TGCAGTGCTAGTATCTCGGGACTAGCGGGAGTTCCCCAAGAGACCCAGTACTTC.

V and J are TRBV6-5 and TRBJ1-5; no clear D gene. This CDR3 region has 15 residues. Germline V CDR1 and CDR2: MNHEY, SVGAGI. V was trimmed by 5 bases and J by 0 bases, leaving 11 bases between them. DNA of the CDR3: TGTGCCAGCAGTCCCCGACTAAATAGCAATCAGCCCCAGCATTTT. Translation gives CASSPRLNSNQPQHF.

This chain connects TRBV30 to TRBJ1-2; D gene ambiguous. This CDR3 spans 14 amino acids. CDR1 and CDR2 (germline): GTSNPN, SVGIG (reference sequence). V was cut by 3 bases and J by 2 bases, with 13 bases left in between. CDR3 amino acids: CAWSKTRLNYGYTF. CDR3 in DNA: TGTGCCTGGAGCAAAACCAGGCTCAACTATGGCTACACCTTC.

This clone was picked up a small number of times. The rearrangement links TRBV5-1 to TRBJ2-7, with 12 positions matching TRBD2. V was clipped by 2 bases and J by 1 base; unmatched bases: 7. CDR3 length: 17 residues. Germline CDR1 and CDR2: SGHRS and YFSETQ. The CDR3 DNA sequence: TGCGCCAGCAGCTTCGTACTAGCGGGAGGCCTTTCCTACGAGCAGTACTTC. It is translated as CASSFVLAGGLSYEQYF.

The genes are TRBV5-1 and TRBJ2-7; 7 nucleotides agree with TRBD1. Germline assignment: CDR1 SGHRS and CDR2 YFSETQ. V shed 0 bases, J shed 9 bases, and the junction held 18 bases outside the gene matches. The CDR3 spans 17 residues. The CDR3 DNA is TGCGCCAGCAGCTTGGAACAGGGGAATCCTCCTTTTGTTCGGCAGTACTTC. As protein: CASSLEQGNPPFVRQYF.

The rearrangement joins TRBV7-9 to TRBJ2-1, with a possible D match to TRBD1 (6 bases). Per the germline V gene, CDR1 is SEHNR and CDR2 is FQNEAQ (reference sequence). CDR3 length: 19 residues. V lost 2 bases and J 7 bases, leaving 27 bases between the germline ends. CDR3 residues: CASSLTRSAAHREKNEQFF. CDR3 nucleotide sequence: TGTGCCAGCAGCTTAACTCGGTCAGCCGCCCACAGGGAAAAAAATGAGCAGTTCTTC.

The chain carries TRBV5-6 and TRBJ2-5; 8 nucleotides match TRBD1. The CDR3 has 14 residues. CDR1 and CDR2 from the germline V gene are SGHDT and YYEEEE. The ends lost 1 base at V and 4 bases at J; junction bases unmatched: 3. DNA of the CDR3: TGTGCCAGCAGCTTGCGGACAGGGATAGAGACCCAGTACTTC. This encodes CASSLRTGIETQYF.

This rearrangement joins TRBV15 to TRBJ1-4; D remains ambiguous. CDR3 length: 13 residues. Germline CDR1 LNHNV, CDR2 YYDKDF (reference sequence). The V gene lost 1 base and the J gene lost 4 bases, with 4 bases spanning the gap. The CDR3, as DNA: TGTGCCACCAGCAGAGCCCATAATGAAAAACTGTTTTTT. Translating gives CATSRAHNEKLFF.

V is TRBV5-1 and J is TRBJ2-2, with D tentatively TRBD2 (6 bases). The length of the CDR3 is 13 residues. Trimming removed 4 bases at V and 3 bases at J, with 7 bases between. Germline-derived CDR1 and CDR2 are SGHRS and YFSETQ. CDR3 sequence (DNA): TGCGCCAGCAGCCCGGGGGACACCGGGGAGCTGTTTTTT. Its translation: CASSPGDTGELFF.

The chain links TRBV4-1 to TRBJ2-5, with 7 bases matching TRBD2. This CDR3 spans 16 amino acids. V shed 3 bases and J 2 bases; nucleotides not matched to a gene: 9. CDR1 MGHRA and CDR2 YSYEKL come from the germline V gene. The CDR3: CASSHQNLAEQETQYF. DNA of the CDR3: TGCGCCAGCAGCCATCAAAATCTAGCGGAACAAGAGACCCAGTACTTC.